Listed here are 16 T cell receptor beta chains from one sample, sequenced in a study of T cell changes during pregnancy in multiple sclerosis. Libraries were prepared by immunoSEQ multiplex PCR; TCRdb keeps only in-frame clonotypes and omits some of them. There are tens of thousands of clones in the sample; roughly nine tenths occur only once, and 0.76% lies in the top ten. Source: CD4+ T cells from peripheral blood mononuclear cells, taken in the first trimester of pregnancy. Receptor source: a female donor with multiple sclerosis, enrolled in a pregnancy study.

This rearrangement joins TRBV15 to TRBJ1-5; a weak D match, TRBD1 (6 bases). Germline V gene data show CDR1 as LNHNV and CDR2 as YYDKDF (reference sequence). The ends were cut back, 3 bases at V and 9 bases at J, with 15 bases in the middle. The CDR3 totals 14 residues. The CDR3 here is CATSRAGAGGPQHF. CDR3 nucleotides: TGTGCCACCAGCAGGGCAGGGGCTGGGGGGCCCCAGCATTTT.

This chain connects TRBV7-2 to TRBJ2-1, with D perhaps matching TRBD1 (5 bases). CDR3 length: 14 amino acids. Trimming removed 4 bases at V and 10 bases at J, with 17 bases between. CDR1 is SGHTA, CDR2 FQGNSA, per germline. The CDR3 region is CASSWGYELAEQFF. The DNA of the CDR3 is TGTGCCAGCAGCTGGGGCTATGAACTCGCGGAGCAGTTCTTC. Filled out from reference TRBV7-2 and TRBJ2-1, the complete variable domain reads GAGVSQSPSNKVTEKGKDVELRCDPISGHTALYWYRQSLGQGLEFLIYFQGNSAPDKSGLPSDRFSAERTGGSVSTLTIQRTQQEDSAVYLCASSWGYELAEQFFGPGTRLTVL.

The chain carries TRBV19 and TRBJ2-7; D may be TRBD1 (5 bases). CDR3 size: 13 residues. The germline CDR1 and CDR2 sequences are LNHDA and SQIVND (reference sequence). The ends were cut back, 6 bases at V and 6 bases at J, with 15 bases in the middle. CDR3 region: CASSSTGYREQYF. In nucleotides, the CDR3 is TGTGCCAGTAGCTCAACAGGTTACCGCGAGCAGTACTTC. The entire variable domain, with the rest obtained from reference TRBV19 and TRBJ2-7, is as follows: DGGITQSPKYLFRKEGQNVTLSCEQNLNHDAMYWYRQDPGQGLRLIYYSQIVNDFQKGDIAEGYSVSREKKESFPLTVTSAQKNPTAFYLCASSSTGYREQYFGPGTRLTVT.

J is TRBJ2-7 and V is TRBV10-2; maybe TRBD1 (6 bases). Germline-derived CDR1 and CDR2 are WSHSY and SAAADI. This CDR3 comprises 16 residues. Trimming left V 5 bases short and J 4 bases short, with 21 bases between. CDR3 amino acids: CASSISQGPVGYEQYF. CDR3 nucleotides: TGCGCCAGCAGTATATCACAGGGCCCTGTGGGGTACGAGCAGTACTTC.

CDR3 protein: CASSLGTLLSSYEQYF. For the CDR3, the DNA is TGTGCCAGCAGCTTAGGGACACTATTAAGCTCCTACGAGCAGTACTTC. The chain employs TRBV7-2 and TRBJ2-7, with D perhaps TRBD1 (5 bases). CDR3 size: 16 residues. The V gene lost 1 base and the J gene lost 0 bases, with 13 bases spanning the gap. CDR1 is SGHTA, CDR2 FQGNSA, per germline.

The chain links TRBV6-6 to TRBJ1-2; a possible D gene is TRBD1 (5 bases). The CDR3 has 12 amino acids. The V end was cut by 8 bases, the J end by 8 bases, with 15 bases between. Germline CDR1 is MNHNY and CDR2 is SVGAGI (reference sequence). DNA for the CDR3: TGTGCCAGCTCCTATAGGGGTGTCGGCTACACCTTC. Translation gives CASSYRGVGYTF.

The chain has TRBV5-4 and TRBJ1-4; maybe TRBD1 (5 bases). Germline assignment: CDR1 SGHNT and CDR2 YYREEE (reference sequence). V was trimmed by 0 bases and J by 8 bases, leaving 14 bases between them. This CDR3 region has 15 residues. The CDR3 bases are TGTGCCAGCAGCTTGGAGGTGGGGAGGACAGAAAAACTGTTTTTT. It is translated as CASSLEVGRTEKLFF.

The chain recombines TRBV9 with TRBJ1-2, with TRBD1 identical over 7 bases. This CDR3 has 13 amino acids. Trimming cost V 3 bases and J 6 bases; bases outside gene matches: 5. Germline assignment: CDR1 SGDLS and CDR2 YYNGEE. The CDR3 DNA is TGTGCCAGCAGCGCCGGAACAGGGGATGGCTACACCTTC. Protein: CASSAGTGDGYTF.

This chain joins TRBV4-1 and TRBJ1-4; D not certain. This CDR3 region has 13 residues. In germline, CDR1 is MGHRA, CDR2 YSYEKL. Trimming took 1 base from V and 8 from J, leaving 8 bases between them. The CDR3 region has the DNA TGCGCCAGCAGCCAAGTTAGGCGGGAAAAACTGTTTTTT. Protein sequence: CASSQVRREKLFF.

The chain is built from TRBV6-5 and TRBJ1-3; 7 bases match TRBD1. Germline assignment: CDR1 MNHEY and CDR2 SVGAGI. The V and J ends lost 6 bases and 4 bases, in that order; junction bases with no gene match: 6. This CDR3 spans 14 amino acids. CDR3 coding DNA: TGTGCCAGCAGCCGGGAGGGGGCAGGAAACACCATATATTTT. This translates into CASSREGAGNTIYF.

This chain connects TRBV7-2 to TRBJ2-1, with D maybe TRBD1 (6 bases). Looked up from germline, CDR1 is SGHTA and CDR2 is FQGNSA. This CDR3 has 15 amino acids. With 2 bases removed from V and 1 base from J, the gap between germline ends came to 9 bases. The chain's CDR3 is CASSLHQGSYNEQFF. The CDR3 coding sequence is TGTGCCAGCAGCTTACACCAGGGGTCCTACAATGAGCAGTTCTTC.

The CDR3 nucleotides read TGTGCCAGCAGCCCCGGGCTAGCGGGGGTGTGGTTGGAGACCCAGTACTTC. This gives the protein CASSPGLAGVWLETQYF. The chain employs TRBV5-6 and TRBJ2-5; TRBD2 agrees at 10 bases. This CDR3 has 17 residues. V lost 4 bases, J lost 5 bases, and 14 bases stayed unmatched. The germline gives CDR1 SGHDT, CDR2 YYEEEE.

This chain uses TRBV7-9 with TRBJ2-7; D possibly corresponds to TRBD1 (5 bases). The CDR3 runs 15 residues. Looked up from germline, CDR1 is SEHNR and CDR2 is FQNEAQ (reference sequence). The V and J ends lost 1 base and 2 bases respectively, with 12 bases between them. The CDR3 here is CASSLVAGPTYEQYF. In DNA, the CDR3 is TGTGCCAGCAGCTTAGTGGCAGGGCCTACCTACGAGCAGTACTTC. The variable domain in full, with the rest retrieved from reference TRBV7-9 and TRBJ2-7, is DTGVSQNPRHKITKRGQNVTFRCDPISEHNRLYWYRQTLGQGPEFLTYFQNEAQLEKSRLLSDRFSAERPKGSFSTLEIQRTEQGDSAMYLCASSLVAGPTYEQYFGPGTRLTVT.

The chain couples TRBV4-3 to TRBJ1-2; 11 bases match TRBD1. The trim removed 6 bases at V and 6 bases at J, leaving 3 bases unmatched. Germline V CDR1 and CDR2: LGHNA, YSLEER. This CDR3 is 13 amino acids long. The DNA of the CDR3 is TGCGCCAGCAGAGCGGGACAGGGGGATGGCTACACCTTC. Protein sequence: CASRAGQGDGYTF.

The V gene is TRBV5-4, the J gene TRBJ2-7; 10 bases align to TRBD1. The germline V gene has CDR1 SGHNT and CDR2 YYREEE (reference sequence). V gave up 2 bases and J gave up 7 bases; unmatched junction bases: 12. The CDR3 covers 16 residues. The DNA for the CDR3 is TGTGCCAGCAGCTTTGTGTCCCGGACAGGGGGTAGGGAGCAGTACTTC. Amino acids: CASSFVSRTGGREQYF.

V gene TRBV15 combines with J gene TRBJ1-1; D possibly corresponds to TRBD1 (5 bases). This CDR3 region has 15 residues. CDR1 is LNHNV, CDR2 YYDKDF, per germline (reference sequence). V lost 5 bases to trimming and J lost 3 bases, with 16 bases between them. The CDR3 is CATSRFRWGDTEAFF. CDR3 DNA sequence: TGTGCCACCAGCCGTTTCCGGTGGGGGGACACTGAAGCTTTCTTT.